These T cell receptor beta chains were read from a single sample in a study of T cell responses to AZD1222 COVID-19 vaccine. TCRdb keeps only in-frame clones here, not all; method: immunoSEQ multiplex PCR. The profile shows about 84,000 clones, approximately 85% of them singletons. The sequenced sample was peripheral blood, obtained 28 days after the second AZD1222 dose. Every receptor here comes from an adult who received the AZD1222 COVID-19 vaccine. The CDR3 runs from the conserved cysteine through the conserved F or W. The order of the fields is clone size, V gene, J gene, D gene, CDR3 DNA, CDR3 protein. D genes are given only for firm matches. Expanded clones are given a class, and other clones once, few, many or no size at all.

>NA|TRBV18|TRBJ2-5|TRBD1
TGTGCCAGCTCACCCGCGACAGGGGGCCAAGAGACCCAGTACTTC
CASSPATGGQETQYF
>NA|TRBV15|TRBJ1-4|NA
TGTGCCACCAGCAGAGATTTGGGGGAACTGAATGAAAAACTGTTTTTT
CATSRDLGELNEKLFF
>NA|TRBV29-1|TRBJ2-1|NA
TGCAGCGCCGGACGGGACTCCTACAATGAGCAGTTCTTC
CSAGRDSYNEQFF
>few|TRBV6-5|TRBJ1-2|NA
TGTGCCAGCAGTTACTCGTCTGCGACGGTCTATGGCTACACCTTC
CASSYSSATVYGYTF
>NA|TRBV2|TRBJ2-1|TRBD2
TGTGCCAGCAGACTAGCGGGAGGCTACAATGAGCAGTTCTTC
CASRLAGGYNEQFF
>once|TRBV5-1|TRBJ1-1|TRBD1
TGCGCCAGCAGGGGGACAGGTGGAGGTCACACTGAAGCTTTCTTT
CASRGTGGGHTEAFF
>few|TRBV7-8|TRBJ1-5|TRBD1
TGTGCCAGCAGCACCCAGACAGGGAGCAATCAGCCCCAGCATTTT
CASSTQTGSNQPQHF
>NA|TRBV7-2|TRBJ2-3|NA
TGTGCCAGCAGCTTACCTAGCACAGATACGCAGTATTTT
CASSLPSTDTQYF
>NA|TRBV9|TRBJ2-3|NA
TGTGCCAGCAGCGTGAGCGGCAGTTGGGGGGATACGCAGTATTTT
CASSVSGSWGDTQYF
>NA|TRBV5-1|TRBJ2-3|TRBD2
TGCGCCAGCGGATCAGCGGGAGGTGAGACAGATACGCAGTATTTT
CASGSAGGETDTQYF
>NA|TRBV11-2|TRBJ2-1|TRBD1
TGTGCCAGCAGCTCAGGGACAGGGAAGCGCTACAATGAGCAGTTCTTC
CASSSGTGKRYNEQFF
>NA|TRBV4-3|TRBJ1-2|NA
TGCGCCAGCAGCCAAGATGGGGGTTTCGGTGGCTACACCTTC
CASSQDGGFGGYTF
>NA|TRBV30|TRBJ1-4|NA
TGTGCCTGGAGTTGGGGGAATAGCGGTGAAAAACTGTTTTTT
CAWSWGNSGEKLFF
>NA|TRBV7-8|TRBJ1-5|NA
TGTGCCAGCAGCTTATCCCCCCGAGGCTACAGCAATCAGCCCCAGCATTTT
CASSLSPRGYSNQPQHF
>once|TRBV28|TRBJ1-2|NA
TGTGCCAGCAGTTTGTCGGACCGGGGCTACACCTTC
CASSLSDRGYTF
>NA|TRBV7-9|TRBJ1-1|NA
TGTGCCAGCAGCTGGGACAAGGCTGAAGCTTTCTTT
CASSWDKAEAFF
>NA|TRBV28|TRBJ1-4|NA
TGTGCCAGCAGCCAACACCGCGAAGGGCGAAAACTGTTTTTT
CASSQHREGRKLFF
>NA|TRBV2|TRBJ2-1|TRBD1
TGTGCCATCAAGGGACAGGATTACAATGAGCAGTTCTTC
CAIKGQDYNEQFF
>NA|TRBV12-5|TRBJ2-2|NA
TGTGCTAGTGGTTTGGTTATCGGGGAGCTGTTTTTT
CASGLVIGELFF
>NA|TRBV5-6|TRBJ1-1|NA
TGTGCCAGCCAGCGAAGGATCCTACGGGCTGAAGCTTTCTTT
CASQRRILRAEAFF
>NA|TRBV2|TRBJ2-3|NA
TGTGCCAGCACTCCCGGGGGCACAGATACGCAGTATTTT
CASTPGGTDTQYF
>once|TRBV12-3/TRBV12-4|TRBJ2-2|NA
TGTGCCAGCAGTGAAATACAGGCCGGGGAGCTGTTTTTT
CASSEIQAGELFF
>NA|TRBV18|TRBJ1-4|NA
TGTGCCAGCTCACCAAGGGGGACGCGTTTTGAAAAACTGTTTTTT
CASSPRGTRFEKLFF
>NA|TRBV19|TRBJ1-1|NA
TGTGCCAGTAGTATAGCGGGAAGACGGACTGAAGCTTTCTTT
CASSIAGRRTEAFF
>NA|TRBV5-5|TRBJ1-2|NA
TGTGCCAGCAGCTTGAGTCGGAATGGCTACACCTTC
CASSLSRNGYTF
>NA|TRBV2|TRBJ1-2|TRBD1
TGTGCCAGCAGTGCTGACAGGGGTGGCTACACCTTC
CASSADRGGYTF
>once|TRBV7-9|TRBJ2-7|TRBD2
TGTGCCAGCAGCGGGAGCGGGAGAGTCGCCTACGAGCAGTACTTC
CASSGSGRVAYEQYF
>once|TRBV4-3|TRBJ2-1|NA
TGCGCCAGCAGCCCCTGGCTGGGCAATGAGCAGTTCTTC
CASSPWLGNEQFF
>NA|TRBV5-1|TRBJ1-3|TRBD1
TGCGCCAGCAGCCAACGGACAGGGCCCGGAAACACCATATATTTT
CASSQRTGPGNTIYF
>NA|TRBV6-5|TRBJ1-3|TRBD1
TGTGCCAGCAGCCCGGACAGGGGTCTTAGAAACACCATATATTTT
CASSPDRGLRNTIYF
>NA|TRBV9|TRBJ1-2|NA
TGTGCCAGCAGCGTAGGACATACCCCCCCTAACTATGGCTACACCTTC
CASSVGHTPPNYGYTF
>few|TRBV6-1|TRBJ2-1|NA
TGTGCCAGCAGTGAAGCGCTGGGGTTGGGGGGCTTGGATGAGCAGTTCTTC
CASSEALGLGGLDEQFF
>NA|TRBV5-4|TRBJ1-1|NA
TGTGCCAGCAGCTTGGTGTCCCCTCCGAACACTGAAGCTTTCTTT
CASSLVSPPNTEAFF
>NA|TRBV28|TRBJ2-7|NA
TGTGCCAGCAGTTCCAGGGGCGCATCCTACGAGCAGTACTTC
CASSSRGASYEQYF
>NA|TRBV6-5|TRBJ2-5|TRBD1
TGTGCCAGCAGTAGTGGGACAGCCCAAGAGACCCAGTACTTC
CASSSGTAQETQYF
>NA|TRBV11-2|TRBJ1-1|NA
TGTGCCAGCAGCCCTAAGGGGACACAGAACACTGAAGCTTTCTTT
CASSPKGTQNTEAFF
>NA|TRBV2|TRBJ1-1|TRBD1
TGTGCCAGCAGGCTGGACAGGGCGAACACTGAAGCTTTCTTT
CASRLDRANTEAFF
>NA|TRBV29-1|TRBJ2-7|NA
TGCAGCGTTGACTCTCTGCACTTC
CSVDSLHF
>NA|TRBV7-2|TRBJ2-1|NA
TGTGCCAGCAGCTTATTCGGCTCAATTCGGTACAATGAGCAGTTCTTC
CASSLFGSIRYNEQFF
>NA|TRBV19|TRBJ2-6|NA
TGTGCCAGTAAGAAAGCATCGGGGGCCAACGTCCTGACTTTC
CASKKASGANVLTF
>NA|TRBV18|TRBJ1-1|TRBD1
TGTGCCAGCTCACCACTTGAGGGGACAGGGGCCCTGAAGGGTTTCTTT
CASSPLEGTGALKGFF